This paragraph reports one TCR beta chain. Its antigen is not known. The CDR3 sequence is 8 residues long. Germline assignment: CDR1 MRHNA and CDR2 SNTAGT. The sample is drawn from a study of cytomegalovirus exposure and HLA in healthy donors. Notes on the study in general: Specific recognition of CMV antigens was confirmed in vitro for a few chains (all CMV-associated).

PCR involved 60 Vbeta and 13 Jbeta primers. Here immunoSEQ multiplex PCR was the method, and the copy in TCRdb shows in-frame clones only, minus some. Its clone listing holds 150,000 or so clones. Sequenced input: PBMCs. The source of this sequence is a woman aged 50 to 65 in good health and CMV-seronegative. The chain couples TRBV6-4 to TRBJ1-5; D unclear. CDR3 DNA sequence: TGTCCCGAAGGAGGGTACCATTTT. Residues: CPEGGYHF.